Listed here are 32 T cell receptor beta chains from one sample, sequenced in a study of T cells in Graves' hyperthyroidism and ophthalmopathy. Using RNA transcripts as the source, TCR beta CDR3 regions were amplified. With the HTBI primer set, the TCR CDR3 went through a first round of RT-PCR. TCRdb re-derived calls from the multiplex PCR reads in MiXCR, one entry per CDR3 protein. The repertoire holds approximately 330,000 distinct CDR3 sequences, with 20% to 25% as singletons. The sequencing sample was made of blood. The origin of the receptors is a woman aged 50 to 60 with Graves' hyperthyroidism.

The V gene is TRBV7-9, the J gene TRBJ2-4, with D uncertain. V lost 1 base and J 0 bases, leaving 7 bases between the germline ends. Germline V CDR1 and CDR2: SEHNR, FQNEAQ (reference sequence). This CDR3 has 15 residues. CDR3 sequence (DNA): TGTGCCAGCAGCTTAGAGGCAACAGCCAAAAACATTCAGTACTTC. Encoded protein: CASSLEATAKNIQYF.

This clonotype was detected ten times or more. This rearrangement joins TRBV29-1 to TRBJ1-1; D uncertain. CDR1 SQVTM and CDR2 ANQGSEA come from the germline V gene. The CDR3 contains 10 residues. Trimming cost V 4 bases and J 7 bases, with 7 bases left between them. CDR3 nucleotide sequence: TGCAGCGTTGTCGGGGTTGAAGCTTTCTTT. As protein: CSVVGVEAFF.

This clonotype was observed many times. The chain is built from TRBV28 and TRBJ2-3, with D unclear. V dropped 4 bases and J dropped 2 bases, with 7 bases sitting between them. The CDR3 is 13 residues long. The germline V gene encodes CDR1 MDHEN and CDR2 SYDVKM. The CDR3 loop reads CASSSHITDTQYF. The CDR3, as DNA: TGTGCCAGCAGTTCCCACATCACAGATACGCAGTATTTT.

The table lists this clonotype with a few counts. The chain employs TRBV6-2 or TRBV6-3 and TRBJ2-6; D possibly corresponds to TRBD1 (6 bases). CDR1 is MNHEY and CDR2 is SVGEGT in the germline V gene. Trimming took 6 bases from V and 0 from J, leaving 9 bases between them. This CDR3 is built from 15 residues. CDR3 in DNA: TGTGCCAGCAGGATCAGGGGCTCTGGGGCCAACGTCCTGACTTTC. Its protein is CASRIRGSGANVLTF.

This clonotype occurred many times. The chain uses TRBV29-1 and TRBJ2-7; the D gene is possibly TRBD1 (6 bases). The germline V gene has CDR1 SQVTM and CDR2 ANQGSEA. This CDR3 comprises 14 residues. Trimming removed 7 bases from V and 0 bases from J, with 16 bases in between. The chain's CDR3 is CSALPDRSSYEQYF. The DNA of the CDR3 is TGCAGCGCCCTTCCTGACAGGAGCTCCTACGAGCAGTACTTC.

There are many counts of this clonotype. The chain joins TRBV7-9 to TRBJ2-1, with D perhaps TRBD1 or TRBD2 (6 bases each). Germline V gene lookup returns CDR1 SEHNR and CDR2 FQNEAQ (reference sequence). This CDR3 has 14 residues. V dropped 0 bases and J dropped 10 bases, with 13 bases sitting between them. The CDR3 spells CASSLAGGQGEQFF. The CDR3 nucleotides read TGTGCCAGCAGCTTAGCGGGGGGCCAGGGAGAGCAGTTCTTC.

This clonotype has a count of ten or more. The chain is built from TRBV6-2 or TRBV6-3 and TRBJ2-3, with D perhaps matching TRBD1 (5 bases). The CDR3 length is 16 residues. The V gene's germline CDR1 is MNHEY and CDR2 SVGEGT. Trimming shortened V by 2 bases and J by 2 bases, and 14 bases separated the two germline ends. CDR3 sequence (DNA): TGTGCCAGCAGTTACGGGCAGGGATATATCACAGATACGCAGTATTTT. Translating gives CASSYGQGYITDTQYF.

The V call is TRBV2, the J call TRBJ1-3; D is unresolved. Looked up from germline, CDR1 is SNHLY and CDR2 is FYNNEI. V was trimmed by 6 bases and J by 1 base, leaving 10 bases between them. CDR3 size: 14 residues. The CDR3 coding sequence is TGTGCCAGCAGCCTGGCGGAATCTGGAAACACCATATATTTT. Translation: CASSLAESGNTIYF.

This clonotype was picked up many times. This sequence joins TRBV6-6 and TRBJ2-1; either TRBD1 or TRBD2 may supply D (5 bases each). Trimming cost V 2 bases and J 0 bases, with 14 bases left between them. CDR3 length: 17 residues. Germline V CDR1 and CDR2: MNHNY, SVGAGI (reference sequence). CDR3 nucleotide sequence: TGTGCCAGCAGTTACGGAGGTTTTGGGGGCTCCTACAATGAGCAGTTCTTC. Translated: CASSYGGFGGSYNEQFF.

This clonotype showed up many times. The chain couples TRBV10-2 to TRBJ2-7, with D possibly being TRBD2 (6 bases). CDR1 and CDR2 from the germline V gene are WSHSY and SAAADI. This CDR3 comprises 13 residues. The V and J ends lost 4 bases and 4 bases respectively, with 11 bases between them. CDR3 coding DNA: TGCGCCAGCAGTGTGCAACTAGCTTACGAGCAGTACTTC. Protein: CASSVQLAYEQYF.

This clonotype has only a few counts. This chain connects TRBV19 to TRBJ2-7, with TRBD1 identical over 9 bases. V lost 3 bases to trimming and J lost 5 bases; unmatched junction nucleotides: 11. The germline CDR1 and CDR2 sequences are LNHDA and SQIVND (reference sequence). The CDR3 is 16 residues long. CDR3 sequence reads: CASSIFPGTGTNEQYF. The CDR3 DNA sequence: TGTGCCAGTAGTATTTTCCCCGGGACAGGGACCAACGAGCAGTACTTC.

This clonotype was counted only a few times. A much larger clone sits a single nucleotide away, making a read error possible. V gene TRBV20-1 combines with J gene TRBJ2-1; the D gene is possibly TRBD2 (5 bases). The CDR3 sequence is 14 residues long. Looked up from germline, CDR1 is DFQATT and CDR2 is SNEGSKA (reference sequence). The CDR3 DNA follows: TGCAGTGCCCTGACTCCTAGCTCCTACAATGAGCAGCTCTTC. Its protein is CSALTPSSYNEQLF.

The table lists this clonotype with many counts. This chain joins TRBV5-1 and TRBJ1-1, with 10 bases that match TRBD1. The V segment lost 0 bases and the J segment 5 bases; nucleotides outside the gene matches: 4. The CDR3 is 15 amino acids. Germline lookup yields CDR1 SGHRS and CDR2 YFSETQ. The CDR3 region is CASSLAGQGWTEAFF. The CDR3 nucleotides read TGCGCCAGCAGCTTGGCGGGACAGGGGTGGACTGAAGCTTTCTTT.

The chain uses TRBV12-3 or TRBV12-4 and TRBJ2-7; weak D call: TRBD2 (6 bases). The CDR3 has 14 amino acids. V was clipped by 6 bases and J by 2 bases, with 14 bases between them. The chain's CDR3 is CASSPRGKAYEQYF. The DNA of the CDR3 is TGTGCCAGCAGCCCGCGGGGAAAAGCCTACGAGCAGTACTTC.

V is TRBV5-1 and J is TRBJ2-5; 11 bases are shared with TRBD1. The CDR3 is made up of 15 amino acids. Germline V lookup: CDR1 SGHRS, CDR2 YFSETQ. V was clipped by 6 bases and J by 5 bases; unmatched bases: 9. Written as DNA, the CDR3 is TGCGCCAGCACCCCGAGGACAGGGGGCATGGAGACCCAGTACTTC. It translates to CASTPRTGGMETQYF.

The V call is TRBV27, the J call TRBJ1-5; possibly TRBD1 for D (6 bases). V was pared by 5 bases and J by 0 bases, with 11 bases between. Germline V gives CDR1 MNHEY, CDR2 SMNVEV (reference sequence). The CDR3 sequence is 15 residues long. The CDR3 region is CASSPDRTSNQPQHF. Written as DNA, the CDR3 is TGTGCCAGCAGTCCCGACAGGACTAGCAATCAGCCCCAGCATTTT.

In regard to this clonotype: A much more abundant neighbour one base away suggests this may be a read error. The chain employs TRBV20-1 and TRBJ1-2; D may be TRBD1 (6 bases). The CDR3 has 11 amino acids. Between the trimmed V and J ends, which lost 6 bases and 8 bases, there was a span of 13 bases. Germline values: CDR1 DFQATT, CDR2 SNEGSKA (reference sequence). CDR3 sequence (DNA): TGCAGTGCGGGGGCCCGTGGGGGCTACACCTTC. Its translation: CSAGARGGYTF.

In this sample, this clonotype turned up many times. The chain carries TRBV30 and TRBJ1-1, with unresolved D. This CDR3 has 11 residues. Germline CDR1 GTSNPN, CDR2 SVGIG (reference sequence). V gave up 0 bases and J gave up 8 bases, with 7 bases separating them. The CDR3 DNA follows: TGTGCCTGGAGTGTTGTGGTGGAAGCTTTCTTT. Translating gives CAWSVVVEAFF.

The rearrangement links TRBV19 to TRBJ2-2, with 14 bases that match TRBD2. Germline V gene lookup returns CDR1 LNHDA and CDR2 SQIVND (reference sequence). Losses at the gene ends were 4 bases for V and 4 bases for J; bases not matched to a gene: 5. The CDR3 contains 17 residues. The CDR3 DNA follows: TGTGCCAGTAGTACAAGACTAGCGGGAGGGCCCACCGGGGAGCTGTTTTTT. Encoded protein: CASSTRLAGGPTGELFF.

This clonotype was seen at least ten times. The J gene is TRBJ1-1, the V gene TRBV20-1; D perhaps matches TRBD1 (5 bases). The V and J ends lost 6 bases and 0 bases respectively, with 11 bases between them. CDR3 length: 13 residues. Germline CDR1 and CDR2: DFQATT and SNEGSKA (reference sequence). The CDR3 DNA is TGCAGTGCCTCAGGGACCCTGAACACTGAAGCTTTCTTT. This encodes CSASGTLNTEAFF.

This clonotype was seen many times. The rearrangement joins TRBV6-1 to TRBJ2-4; tentatively, D is TRBD1 or TRBD2 (5 bases each). Looked up from germline, CDR1 is MNHNS and CDR2 is SASEGT. This CDR3 region has 14 residues. V was shortened by 6 bases and J by 6 bases, with 15 bases between the two germline ends. The CDR3 reads CASSFRDLGNIQYF. CDR3 in DNA: TGTGCCAGCAGCTTCCGGGACCTCGGAAACATTCAGTACTTC.

The chain has TRBV5-1 and TRBJ2-5; D uncertain. V lost 0 bases, J lost 9 bases, and 9 bases lay in between. There are 12 residues in the CDR3. Looked up from germline, CDR1 is SGHRS and CDR2 is YFSETQ. CDR3 in DNA: TGCGCCAGCAGCTTGGTGTCCCAGGCCCAGTACTTC. As protein: CASSLVSQAQYF.

This clonotype has at least ten counts. This rearrangement joins TRBV6-5 to TRBJ2-7; tentatively, D is TRBD1 (6 bases). Germline V gene data show CDR1 as MNHEY and CDR2 as SVGAGI. The CDR3 contains 13 residues. V was pared by 2 bases and J by 6 bases, with 11 bases between. The CDR3 nucleotides are TGTGCCAGCAGTTACGGGGACATACGCGAGCAGTACTTC. Its translation is CASSYGDIREQYF.

This clonotype showed up many times. This chain uses TRBV28 with TRBJ1-1; no definite D call. The CDR3 extends over 12 amino acids. Germline CDR1 reads MDHEN; CDR2 reads SYDVKM. Trimming took off 2 bases at V and 1 base at J, with 2 bases between the two ends. CDR3 protein: CASSLTNTEAFF. In nucleotides, the CDR3 is TGTGCCAGCAGTTTAACGAACACTGAAGCTTTCTTT.

The chain uses TRBV6-1 and TRBJ2-3; D is possibly TRBD1 or TRBD2 (5 bases each). CDR3 length: 16 amino acids. V was trimmed by 7 bases and J by 0 bases, leaving 17 bases between them. CDR1 MNHNS and CDR2 SASEGT come from the germline V gene. The CDR3 reads CASKTSGTSSTDTQYF. The CDR3 DNA sequence: TGTGCCAGCAAAACCTCCGGGACCTCTAGCACAGATACGCAGTATTTT.

V and J are TRBV28 and TRBJ2-2; 11 nucleotides align to TRBD2. Losses at the gene ends were 3 bases for V and 4 bases for J; bases not matched to a gene: 4. CDR1 is MDHEN, CDR2 SYDVKM, per germline. The CDR3 covers 16 residues. The CDR3 nucleotides read TGTGCCAGCAGTTTCACTAGCGGGAGTGTCACCGGGGAGCTGTTTTTT. Translated: CASSFTSGSVTGELFF.

Regarding this clonotype: One end of the junction varies from germline; a read error may be responsible. The chain employs TRBV7-2 and TRBJ2-5; no reliable D call. Germline CDR1 is SGHTA and CDR2 is FQGNSA. CDR3 size: 13 residues. The chain's CDR3 is CATSRGHQETQYF. The CDR3 DNA follows: TGTGCCACCAGCCGAGGCCACCAAGAGACCCAGTACTTC.

Many counts were recorded for this clonotype. This rearrangement joins TRBV6-1 to TRBJ2-5; 9 nucleotides agree with TRBD2. Germline V gene data show CDR1 as MNHNS and CDR2 as SASEGT. V lost 2 bases to trimming and J lost 4 bases; unmatched junction nucleotides: 8. CDR3 length: 16 amino acids. The CDR3 loop is CASSESGGRVGETQYF. The CDR3 DNA is TGTGCCAGCAGTGAATCGGGCGGGAGGGTCGGAGAGACCCAGTACTTC.

V gene TRBV6-1 combines with J gene TRBJ2-2; D is unclear. With 8 bases removed from V and 0 bases from J, the gap between germline ends came to 10 bases. The CDR3 length is 14 residues. Germline V lookup: CDR1 MNHNS, CDR2 SASEGT. CDR3 DNA: TGTGCCAGCGGGTCAGGCGCGAACACCGGGGAGCTGTTTTTT. Its translation: CASGSGANTGELFF.

This clonotype was observed at least ten times. The V gene is TRBV19, the J gene TRBJ2-1; 7 positions agree with TRBD1. This CDR3 region has 14 residues. V was clipped by 7 bases and J by 2 bases; unmatched bases: 5. Germline lookup yields CDR1 LNHDA and CDR2 SQIVND (reference sequence). The chain's CDR3 is CASTPGQTYNEQFF. The CDR3, as DNA: TGTGCCAGTACCCCGGGACAGACCTACAATGAGCAGTTCTTC. The whole variable domain, remainder taken from reference TRBV19 and TRBJ2-1, is DGGITQSPKYLFRKEGQNVTLSCEQNLNHDAMYWYRQDPGQGLRLIYYSQIVNDFQKGDIAEGYSVSREKKESFPLTVTSAQKNPTAFYLCASTPGQTYNEQFFGPGTRLTVL.

This clonotype showed up many times. The J gene is TRBJ2-7, the V gene TRBV30, with 8 bases fitting TRBD2. Germline V gene lookup returns CDR1 GTSNPN and CDR2 SVGIG (reference sequence). The J segment lost 7 bases and the V segment lost 7 bases, leaving 6 bases of the junction unmatched. This CDR3 has 11 residues. CDR3 in DNA: TGTGCCTCACGGCGGGGGGTAGAGCAGTACTTC. This codes for CASRRGVEQYF.

In its sample, this clonotype was seen once. The chain recombines TRBV28 with TRBJ2-6; 10 positions agree with TRBD1. After removal of 2 bases from V and 4 bases from J, the junction contained 8 bases not matched to a gene. The CDR3 is 18 residues long. Per the germline V gene, CDR1 is MDHEN and CDR2 is SYDVKM. The DNA for the CDR3 is TGTGCCAGCAGTTTACTTGGACAGGGGGTTCTCGGGGCCAACGTCCTGACTTTC. Residues: CASSLLGQGVLGANVLTF.